This T cell receptor beta chain emerged from a study of CD8 T cells in Susac syndrome. Findings and limits, study-wide: Detection of Susac-specific public clones gave over 15 in total CD8+ repertoires and about five in CD8+ TEMRA repertoires.

Points on this clonotype: As yet, its antigen is unknown.

The RNA, roughly 0.45 to 1 ug, was put through reverse transcription using random hexamers. Amplification of the TCR beta CDR3 was carried out by immunoSEQ multiplex PCR, which spanned a total of 54 Vbeta and 13 Jbeta segments. TCRdb redid the calling of the immunoSEQ multiplex PCR reads with MiXCR, one entry per CDR3 protein. The table has tens of thousands of distinct CDR3 sequences, less than 95% seen once. This CDR3 comprises 14 residues. Germline trimming cut 4 bases from V and 1 base from J; bases unmatched to any gene: 4. The germline gives CDR1 SGHNT, CDR2 YYREEE (reference sequence). This chain links TRBV5-4 with TRBJ2-7; TRBD2 aligns across 8 bases. What was sequenced was CD8+ T cells from PBMCs. This clonotype was sampled from a human donor with Susac syndrome. The chain's CDR3 is CASSVGTRSYEQYF. CDR3 in DNA: TGTGCCAGCAGCGTCGGGACTAGGTCCTACGAGCAGTACTTC.